Described below is a single T cell receptor (beta chain) sequence and its context. The sample belongs to a study of blood T cell repertoires in COVID-19. Study background: Sources were T cells, B-cell-depleted T cells, or PBMCs; the material itself was cDNA or gDNA.

In the source study's methods: Reference gene primer amplification gave nucleated cell count estimates. Data came from immunoSEQ multiplex PCR; TCRdb stores just in-frame clones and leaves some out. The V and J calls and clone size were taken over from that table, and D and trimming were inferred from the DNA. The sample consists of about 260,000 clones, approximately 90% of them appearing once. Between the trimmed V and J ends, which lost 0 bases and 4 bases, there was a span of 15 bases. Germline lookup yields CDR1 SGHDN and CDR2 FVKESK. CDR3 size: 17 residues. The study drew participants aged about 18 to 89 years from around 24 US areas. Cohorts were assigned according to the clinical history that participants reported.

The V call is TRBV14, the J call TRBJ2-2, with D maybe TRBD1 (5 bases). This TCR came from a woman between 40 and 55 years old with acute COVID-19. Sequences were obtained from PBMCs or T cells enriched from blood (not recorded which). The CDR3 bases are TGTGCCAGCAGCCAAGATTTATCCAGGGAAGGCACCGGGGAGCTGTTTTTT. Protein sequence: CASSQDLSREGTGELFF.